The rows below give T cell receptor beta chains drawn from one sample of a study of blood T cell repertoires in COVID-19. Produced via immunoSEQ multiplex PCR; TCRdb's table is partial and in-frame only. In the table there are about 170,000 clones, around 72% of which are singletons. Sequenced input: peripheral blood. Receptors originate from a woman older than 75 with acute or convalescent COVID-19. Each CDR3 is given with its conserved first and last residue. D genes are given only for firm matches. Only some rows state a clone size, as once, few, many or a class for expanded clones.

J: TRBJ2-5; size: NA; D: TRBD1; V: TRBV5-4; CDR3: CASSQGQGLQETQYF; DNA: TGTGCCAGCAGCCAGGGACAGGGCCTCCAAGAGACCCAGTACTTC
J: TRBJ1-5; size: once; D: NA; V: TRBV30; CDR3: CAWRPALQGQPQHF; DNA: TGTGCCTGGAGGCCTGCCCTGCAGGGTCAGCCCCAGCATTTT
J: TRBJ1-5; size: NA; D: NA; V: TRBV5-5; CDR3: CASSFQGEGNQPQHF; DNA: TGTGCCAGCAGCTTTCAGGGTGAGGGCAATCAGCCCCAGCATTTT
J: TRBJ2-5; size: NA; D: TRBD2; V: TRBV3-1/TRBV3-2; CDR3: CASSQAGTSGMETQYF; DNA: TGTGCCAGCAGCCAAGCCGGGACTAGCGGGATGGAGACCCAGTACTTC
J: TRBJ2-3; size: NA; D: TRBD2; V: TRBV11-2; CDR3: CASSLVNPGGAGVSDTQYF; DNA: TGTGCCAGCAGCTTAGTTAATCCAGGAGGAGCGGGAGTCTCAGATACGCAGTATTTT
J: TRBJ2-7; size: few; D: NA; V: TRBV28; CDR3: CASSTAGWGSKEQYF; DNA: TGTGCCAGCAGTACCGCGGGGTGGGGGAGTAAAGAGCAGTACTTC
J: TRBJ2-7; size: NA; D: TRBD1; V: TRBV6-5; CDR3: CASSYSWTGDHEQYF; DNA: TGTGCCAGCAGTTACTCGTGGACAGGGGACCACGAGCAGTACTTC
J: TRBJ1-4; size: few; D: TRBD1; V: TRBV27; CDR3: CASSFRTGEKLFF; DNA: TGTGCCAGCAGTTTCCGGACAGGAGAAAAACTGTTTTTT
J: TRBJ2-5; size: NA; D: NA; V: TRBV7-2; CDR3: CASSLEGGLPKETQYF; DNA: TGTGCCAGCAGCTTAGAAGGCGGACTCCCTAAAGAGACCCAGTACTTC
J: TRBJ1-6; size: NA; D: TRBD1; V: TRBV12-3/TRBV12-4; CDR3: CASSRDRDSPLHF; DNA: TGTGCCAGCAGTCGGGACAGGGATTCACCCCTCCACTTT
J: TRBJ2-3; size: NA; D: TRBD2; V: TRBV4-2; CDR3: CASSQDRSSGTYTQYF; DNA: TGTGCCAGCAGCCAAGATCGTTCTAGCGGGACCTATACGCAGTATTTT
J: TRBJ2-3; size: NA; D: NA; V: TRBV28; CDR3: CASSASGLSGPDTQYF; DNA: TGTGCCAGCAGTGCCTCCGGGCTCAGCGGACCAGATACGCAGTATTTT
J: TRBJ2-6; size: NA; D: TRBD2; V: TRBV23-1; CDR3: CASSQLSSCWLAGSAGANVLTF; DNA: TGCGCCAGCAGTCAATTGTCGAGTTGCTGGCTAGCGGGATCTGCCGGGGCCAACGTCCTGACTTTC
J: TRBJ2-1; size: NA; D: TRBD2; V: TRBV27; CDR3: CASSLTSWGGEQFF; DNA: TGTGCCAGCAGTTTAACGTCCTGGGGGGGTGAGCAGTTCTTC
J: TRBJ1-1; size: few; D: NA; V: TRBV28; CDR3: CASKQGGWNTEAFF; DNA: TGTGCCAGCAAGCAGGGAGGCTGGAACACTGAAGCTTTCTTT
J: TRBJ2-7; size: NA; D: TRBD1; V: TRBV10-3; CDR3: CAISLQGVSLEQYF; DNA: TGTGCCATCAGTCTCCAGGGGGTCTCTCTCGAGCAGTACTTC
J: TRBJ2-1; size: NA; D: NA; V: TRBV7-9; CDR3: CASSLAGAYNEQFF; DNA: TGTGCCAGCAGCTTAGCTGGGGCTTACAATGAGCAGTTCTTC
J: TRBJ1-5; size: NA; D: NA; V: TRBV19; CDR3: CASTVGRGKGYQPQHF; DNA: TGTGCCAGTACGGTCGGCAGGGGAAAGGGGTATCAGCCCCAGCATTTT
J: TRBJ1-2; size: NA; D: TRBD1; V: TRBV6-4; CDR3: CASKSTGGSLGYTF; DNA: TGTGCCAGCAAATCGACAGGGGGCTCCCTAGGCTACACCTTC
J: TRBJ2-7; size: NA; D: NA; V: TRBV27; CDR3: CASSFKATDSYEQYF; DNA: TGTGCCAGCAGTTTTAAGGCAACAGACTCCTACGAGCAGTACTTC
J: TRBJ2-7; size: NA; D: TRBD1; V: TRBV7-2; CDR3: CASGTDSAYEQYF; DNA: TGTGCCAGCGGGACAGACTCCGCCTACGAGCAGTACTTC
J: TRBJ2-1; size: NA; D: TRBD2; V: TRBV4-1; CDR3: CASSQYSGRNEQFF; DNA: TGCGCCAGCAGCCAGTATAGCGGGAGAAATGAGCAGTTCTTC
J: TRBJ1-5; size: NA; D: NA; V: TRBV28; CDR3: CASSLEGGTHNQPQHF; DNA: TGTGCCAGCAGTTTAGAGGGTGGGACACATAATCAGCCCCAGCATTTT
J: TRBJ2-7; size: NA; D: NA; V: TRBV12-3/TRBV12-4; CDR3: CASSQSIAYEQYF; DNA: TGTGCCAGCAGTCAAAGCATAGCCTACGAGCAGTACTTC
J: TRBJ2-5; size: NA; D: NA; V: TRBV19; CDR3: CASSRRVEVETQYF; DNA: TGTGCCAGTAGCCGAAGGGTGGAGGTAGAGACCCAGTACTTC
J: TRBJ1-2; size: NA; D: NA; V: TRBV19; CDR3: CASSRTVNYGYTF; DNA: TGTGCCAGTAGCCGCACAGTTAACTATGGCTACACCTTC
J: TRBJ2-7; size: NA; D: TRBD2; V: TRBV18; CDR3: CASSPQRGSSYEQYF; DNA: TGTGCCAGCTCACCCCAGCGGGGAAGCTCCTACGAGCAGTACTTC
J: TRBJ2-5; size: NA; D: NA; V: TRBV20-1; CDR3: CSASQASQETQYF; DNA: TGCAGTGCTAGTCAAGCCTCCCAAGAGACCCAGTACTTC
J: TRBJ2-1; size: NA; D: NA; V: TRBV28; CDR3: CASSLPVYNEQFF; DNA: TGTGCCAGCAGTTTACCGGTTTACAATGAGCAGTTCTTC
J: TRBJ1-3; size: NA; D: NA; V: TRBV5-8; CDR3: CASVRQTGNTIYF; DNA: TGTGCCAGCGTACGACAGACTGGAAACACCATATATTTT
J: TRBJ2-2; size: NA; D: NA; V: TRBV29-1; CDR3: CSASLSMGHTGELFF; DNA: TGCAGCGCCAGCCTCTCAATGGGCCATACCGGGGAGCTGTTTTTT
J: TRBJ2-7; size: NA; D: NA; V: TRBV11-2; CDR3: CASSPGTPWGEQYF; DNA: TGTGCCAGCAGCCCCGGGACACCCTGGGGCGAGCAGTACTTC
J: TRBJ2-2; size: NA; D: NA; V: TRBV18; CDR3: CASSPRTARQGTGELFF; DNA: TGTGCCAGCTCACCAAGAACCGCCCGGCAGGGTACCGGGGAGCTGTTTTTT
J: TRBJ2-7; size: NA; D: NA; V: TRBV7-2; CDR3: CASSLEWNLGEQYF; DNA: TGTGCCAGCAGCTTAGAATGGAACCTAGGCGAGCAGTACTTC
J: TRBJ1-2; size: NA; D: NA; V: TRBV28; CDR3: CASSLAQESYGYTF; DNA: TGTGCCAGCAGTTTAGCACAGGAATCCTATGGCTACACCTTC
J: TRBJ2-3; size: NA; D: NA; V: TRBV19; CDR3: CASSNPGADTQYF; DNA: TGTGCCAGTAGTAACCCAGGGGCAGATACGCAGTATTTT
J: TRBJ2-7; size: NA; D: TRBD2; V: TRBV25-1; CDR3: CASSDASGSSYEQYF; DNA: TGTGCCAGCAGTGATGCTAGCGGGAGCTCCTACGAGCAGTACTTC
J: TRBJ2-1; size: NA; D: NA; V: TRBV5-1; CDR3: CASREGLVGSYNEQFF; DNA: TGCGCCAGCAGGGAGGGGCTAGTAGGGTCCTACAATGAGCAGTTCTTC
J: TRBJ2-7; size: NA; D: NA; V: TRBV11-2; CDR3: CASSFQYQMAEYF; DNA: TGTGCCAGCAGCTTCCAGTACCAGATGGCGGAGTACTTC
J: TRBJ2-2; size: NA; D: TRBD2; V: TRBV27; CDR3: CASSFKAGTTGVGELFF; DNA: TGTGCCAGCAGTTTCAAGGCCGGGACTACCGGTGTCGGGGAGCTGTTTTTT
J: TRBJ1-1; size: NA; D: TRBD1; V: TRBV12-3/TRBV12-4; CDR3: CASSGTGRPEAFF; DNA: TGTGCCAGCAGCGGGACAGGGAGACCTGAAGCTTTCTTT
J: TRBJ1-6; size: few; D: TRBD1; V: TRBV7-8; CDR3: CASSLGQGYYNSPLHF; DNA: TGTGCCAGCAGCCTAGGACAGGGCTACTATAATTCACCCCTCCACTTT
J: TRBJ2-7; size: NA; D: NA; V: TRBV18; CDR3: CASSPARRSDEQYF; DNA: TGTGCCAGCTCACCAGCAAGGAGGTCCGACGAGCAGTACTTC
J: TRBJ1-2; size: few; D: NA; V: TRBV5-1; CDR3: CASSLGGAGDYGYTF; DNA: TGCGCCAGCAGCTTGGGAGGGGCGGGGGACTATGGCTACACCTTC
J: TRBJ1-5; size: NA; D: NA; V: TRBV7-9; CDR3: CASSFGSNQPQHF; DNA: TGTGCCAGCAGCTTCGGTAGCAATCAGCCCCAGCATTTT